This T cell receptor (beta chain) was recorded in a study of blood T cell repertoires in COVID-19. Under the authors' procedure: It was from reference gene primer amplification that nucleated cell counts were estimated. Clones were read by immunoSEQ multiplex PCR, and TCRdb kept only the in-frame ones, dropping some. From that table come the V and J calls and clone size; the DNA was used to work out D and trimming. The data contain roughly 150,000 clones, about 83% of them singletons. The source is a human donor in a cohort sampled during active COVID-19. The material sequenced was peripheral blood.

CDR3 bases: TGTGCCAGCAGCCTTCGGGACAGGGCGGTAGATACGCAGTATTTT. Its protein product is CASSLRDRAVDTQYF. This chain uses TRBV11-2 with TRBJ2-3; 9 nucleotides align to TRBD1. Germline V CDR1 and CDR2: SGHAT, FQNNGV. The V segment lost 5 bases and the J segment 5 bases; nucleotides outside the gene matches: 8. This CDR3 has 15 residues.